Shown below are 26 T cell receptor beta chains from a single sample sequenced in a study of breast tumors, draining lymph nodes, adjacent tissues (dated by TCRdb to about 2016). The library relied on multiplex PCR. Sequencing instrument: Illumina HiSeq 2000. TCRdb reprocessing: public reads trimmed at Q25 with fastp, clones called with MiXCR, in-frame beta chains kept. Merged by CDR3 protein, the rows form single entries marked with the most common genes and DNA. The sample table holds under 15,000 distinct CDR3 sequences, of which 35% to 40% were seen once. Approximately 14% of the sample comes from the top ten. The sample comprised breast tumor tissue. The receptors come from a female donor with breast cancer. Some clones in this sample may be carry-over from other donors' samples.

Notes on this clonotype: At one boundary the junction diverges from the germline segment, which might be a read error. The chain uses TRBV6-2 or TRBV6-3 and TRBJ1-5, with 8 bases identical to TRBD1. Germline V CDR1 and CDR2: MNHEY, SVGEGT. The CDR3 spans 15 residues. This CDR3 reads CANSRGTGPAQPQHF. In DNA, the CDR3 is TGTGCCAACAGTAGAGGGACAGGCCCGGCCCAGCCCCAGCATTTT.

By share of the sample, this clonotype is large. The V and J genes are TRBV9 and TRBJ2-2, with TRBD1 matching 8 bases. V shed 3 bases, J shed 7 bases, and the junction held 8 bases outside the gene matches. CDR1 is SGDLS, CDR2 YYNGEE, per germline. CDR3 length equals 15 residues. The CDR3 region has the DNA TGTGCCAGCAGCGCCCCGGACAGGGTTAACGGGGAGCTGTTTTTT. Translation: CASSAPDRVNGELFF.

This clonotype was seen ten or more times. This chain joins TRBV11-2 and TRBJ2-5, with D hard to call. The germline V and J ends were trimmed by 2 bases and 6 bases, with 4 bases remaining between them. The germline gives CDR1 SGHAT, CDR2 FQNNGV. The CDR3 has 11 amino acids. The DNA of the CDR3 is TGTGCCAGCAGCTTAACGCAGACCCAGTACTTC. The encoded protein is CASSLTQTQYF.

The table lists this clonotype with many counts. V is TRBV5-1 and J is TRBJ1-3; no definite D call. There are 16 residues in the CDR3. V lost 0 bases and J 0 bases, leaving 10 bases between the germline ends. Per germline, CDR1 SGHRS and CDR2 YFSETQ. The CDR3 DNA reads as TGCGCCAGCAGCTTGGGACGTAGCGGCTCTGGAAACACCATATATTTT. Translated, it gives CASSLGRSGSGNTIYF.

This chain joins TRBV11-1 and TRBJ1-2; 9 bases fit TRBD1. CDR3 length: 13 amino acids. Per germline, CDR1 SGHAT and CDR2 FQDESV (reference sequence). V trimming: 3 bases; J trimming: 8 bases; junction bases outside the gene matches: 4. The CDR3 region is CASSFRTGDGYTF. In nucleotides, the CDR3 is TGTGCCAGCAGCTTCCGGACAGGGGACGGCTACACCTTC.

There are many counts of this clonotype. The J gene is TRBJ2-5, the V gene TRBV5-1, with 14 bases fitting TRBD2. The junction had 12 bases not matched to a gene; V was cut back by 4 bases and J by 1 base. Germline V gene data show CDR1 as SGHRS and CDR2 as YFSETQ. The CDR3 loop spans 19 amino acids. DNA of the CDR3: TGCGCCAGCAGCCCAGGGACTAGCGGGGGCCAAAACTTCCAAGAGACCCAGTACTTC. This sequence encodes CASSPGTSGGQNFQETQYF.

This clonotype rates as medium-sized. The chain carries TRBV9 and TRBJ2-1; 12 bases agree with TRBD2. The CDR3 sequence is 16 residues long. From germline, CDR1 is SGDLS and CDR2 YYNGEE. V was pared by 5 bases and J by 6 bases, with 9 bases of the junction left unmatched. CDR3 in DNA: TGTGCCAGCAGTTCTCGGACTAGCGGGGTTCGCAATGAGCAGTTCTTC. It encodes CASSSRTSGVRNEQFF.

A remark on this clonotype: The junction does not match germline at one end; this may be a read error. The V and J genes are TRBV5-1 and TRBJ2-2, with D possibly TRBD1 on 7 matching bases. The CDR3 has 15 residues. Germline CDR1 reads SGHRS; CDR2 reads YFSETQ. The CDR3 bases are TGCGCCAGCAGCGGAGGACAGGCCAACACCGGGGGGCTGTTTTTT. As protein: CASSGGQANTGGLFF.

In its sample, this clonotype is medium-sized. The V gene is TRBV10-2, the J gene TRBJ2-7, with a tentative D call TRBD1 (6 bases). The V gene's germline CDR1 is WSHSY and CDR2 SAAADI. This CDR3 spans 12 amino acids. The V end was cut by 7 bases, the J end by 4 bases, with 11 bases between. The CDR3, as DNA: TGCGCCAGCACAGGGGACGAATACGAGCAGTACTTC. It specifies CASTGDEYEQYF.

This clonotype was picked up many times. This chain links TRBV5-4 with TRBJ2-7; 9 bases match TRBD1. V shed 4 bases and J 3 bases; nucleotides not matched to a gene: 5. This CDR3 is 14 amino acids long. In germline, CDR1 is SGHNT, CDR2 YYREEE (reference sequence). CDR3 in amino acids: CASSTGTGFYEQYF. CDR3 sequence (DNA): TGTGCCAGCAGCACCGGGACAGGGTTCTACGAGCAGTACTTC.

With regard to this clonotype: A read error may produce the germline difference seen at one junction end. The V call is TRBV10-3, the J call TRBJ2-2; a weak D match, TRBD2 (5 bases). The germline gives CDR1 ENHRY, CDR2 SYGVKD. This CDR3 comprises 15 residues. CDR3 DNA: TGTGCCATCAGTGAGTTGCAGGTACTCACCGGGGAGCTGTTTTTC. Translated: CAISELQVLTGELFF.

About this clonotype: Sequence at one end of the junction differs from germline and may be a read error. This sequence joins TRBV5-1 and TRBJ1-1; D is unresolved. The CDR3 has 15 residues. CDR1 and CDR2 from the germline V gene are SGHRS and YFSETQ. CDR3 sequence reads: CSSSLVPGTNTEAFF. In nucleotides, the CDR3 is TGCTCCAGCAGCTTGGTCCCGGGAACTAACACTGAAGCTTTCTTT.

On this clonotype: A much larger clone lies a single base off, so this may be a read error. The chain is built from TRBV27 and TRBJ1-2, with 8 nucleotides matching TRBD1. The CDR3 is 13 amino acids. Trimming cost V 10 bases and J 4 bases; bases outside gene matches: 8. Per germline, CDR1 MNHEY and CDR2 SMNVEV (reference sequence). CDR3 protein: CATGTGRGYGYTF. The CDR3 nucleotides are TGTGCCACCGGGACAGGCCGCGGCTATGGCTACACCTTC.

This clonotype has at least ten counts. The CDR3 DNA follows: TGTGCCAGCAGTGAATCAACAGAGAATCAGCCCCAGCATTTT. This translates into CASSESTENQPQHF. This chain uses TRBV6-1 with TRBJ1-5; D gene unclear. Germline V gene lookup returns CDR1 MNHNS and CDR2 SASEGT. CDR3 size: 14 residues. With 2 bases removed from V and 4 bases from J, the gap between germline ends came to 9 bases.

Sample share makes this clonotype medium-sized. The V call is TRBV5-1, the J call TRBJ2-1; 11 bases are a match to TRBD1. The CDR3 runs to 15 residues. V dropped 3 bases and J dropped 4; count of bases not matched to a gene: 3. Germline-derived CDR1 and CDR2 are SGHRS and YFSETQ. Here the CDR3 reads CASSSDRGPYNEQFF. The CDR3 DNA is TGCGCCAGCAGCTCGGACAGGGGGCCATACAATGAGCAGTTCTTC.

This clonotype was seen repeatedly, ten times or more. The chain links TRBV20-1 to TRBJ1-5; D remains ambiguous. The V end lost 1 base, the J end lost 0 bases, and 4 bases lay between the germline ends. The CDR3 spans 13 residues. Germline-derived CDR1 and CDR2 are DFQATT and SNEGSKA (reference sequence). The CDR3 region is CSARGDSNQPQHF. The CDR3 DNA reads TGCAGTGCTAGAGGAGATAGCAATCAGCCCCAGCATTTT.

This clonotype is medium-sized (0.01 to 0.1%). The chain links TRBV7-9 to TRBJ2-7, with 7 positions matching TRBD1. V was clipped by 5 bases and J by 3 bases; unmatched bases: 7. Germline CDR1 reads SEHNR; CDR2 reads FQNEAQ (reference sequence). The CDR3 contains 14 residues. This CDR3 reads CASSHRDRNYEQYF. The CDR3, as DNA: TGTGCCAGCAGCCACCGGGACAGAAACTACGAGCAGTACTTC.

This clonotype was recorded at least ten times. J is TRBJ1-3 and V is TRBV6-2 or TRBV6-3; the D is unclear. CDR1 MNHEY and CDR2 SVGEGT come from the germline V gene. V was pared by 2 bases and J by 0 bases, with 5 bases between. CDR3 size: 14 residues. CDR3 sequence (DNA): TGTGCCAGCAGTTACCGGGGCTCTGGAAACACCATATATTTT. This sequence encodes CASSYRGSGNTIYF.

The chain links TRBV20-1 to TRBJ2-4; TRBD1 agrees at 9 bases. Per the germline V gene, CDR1 is DFQATT and CDR2 is SNEGSKA (reference sequence). CDR3 size: 15 residues. The junction had 8 bases not matched to a gene; V was cut back by 4 bases and J by 4 bases. CDR3 nucleotide sequence: TGCAGTGCTACCAACCCCGGGACAGGGAAAAACATTCAGTACTTC. Translation: CSATNPGTGKNIQYF.

The table lists this clonotype with many counts. The V gene is TRBV11-1, the J gene TRBJ2-5, with a tentative D call TRBD1 (6 bases). This CDR3 comprises 14 residues. Germline values: CDR1 SGHAT, CDR2 FQDESV (reference sequence). V gave up 3 bases and J gave up 4 bases, with 12 bases separating them. CDR3 sequence (DNA): TGTGCCAGCAGCTTTACAGGGCCGGGAGAGACCCAGTACTTC. As protein: CASSFTGPGETQYF.

This clonotype was seen many times. This chain joins TRBV7-9 and TRBJ2-1; the D gene is possibly TRBD2 (6 bases). Germline V lookup: CDR1 SEHNR, CDR2 FQNEAQ (reference sequence). Trimming took 1 base from V and 6 from J, leaving 13 bases between them. The CDR3 sequence is 15 residues long. The DNA of the CDR3 is TGTGCCAGCAGCTTAGGTAGCGGACCCCCCAATGAGCAGTTCTTC. It specifies CASSLGSGPPNEQFF.

This clonotype was seen repeatedly, ten times or more. The chain has TRBV5-6 and TRBJ1-2; 8 bases match TRBD1. V shed 5 bases and J 4 bases; nucleotides not matched to a gene: 4. Germline V CDR1 and CDR2: SGHDT, YYEEEE. The CDR3 runs to 13 residues. The CDR3 loop reads CASRPTGVYGYTF. The CDR3 DNA reads TGTGCCAGCAGACCGACAGGGGTCTATGGCTACACCTTC. The complete variable domain, with remaining parts taken from reference TRBV5-6 and TRBJ1-2, reads DAGVTQSPTHLIKTRGQQVTLRCSPKSGHDTVSWYQQALGQGPQFIFQYYEEEERQRGNFPDRFSGHQFPNYSSELNVNALLLGDSALYLCASRPTGVYGYTFGSGTRLTVV.

This clonotype was detected once. The J gene is TRBJ2-6, the V gene TRBV30; D is undetermined. Germline V gene data show CDR1 as GTSNPN and CDR2 as SVGIG (reference sequence). CDR3 length: 15 residues. Trimming left V 2 bases short and J 0 bases short, with 8 bases between. The CDR3: CAWSMSASGANVLTF. DNA of the CDR3: TGTGCCTGGAGTATGTCAGCCTCTGGGGCCAACGTCCTGACTTTC. Full variable domain (missing parts from reference TRBV30 and TRBJ2-6): SQTIHQWPATLVQPVGSPLSLECTVEGTSNPNLYWYRQAAGRGLQLLFYSVGIGQISSEVPQNLSASRPQDRQFILSSKKLLLSDSGFYLCAWSMSASGANVLTFGAGSRLTVL.

This clonotype is classed as medium-sized (0.01 to 0.1%). This chain connects TRBV10-3 to TRBJ2-1; 8 nucleotides match TRBD2. The CDR3 has 13 residues. Unmatched junction bases numbered 5, after V lost 8 bases and J lost 5 bases. Germline lookup yields CDR1 ENHRY and CDR2 SYGVKD. As DNA, the CDR3 is TGTGCCATCCAGGAGCGGGAGAACAATGAGCAGTTCTTC. Its translation is CAIQERENNEQFF.

This clonotype was picked up many times. The rearrangement links TRBV2 to TRBJ2-5; 7 nucleotides match TRBD2. This CDR3 region has 14 residues. Germline-derived CDR1 and CDR2 are SNHLY and FYNNEI. Unmatched junction bases numbered 4, after V lost 4 bases and J lost 2 bases. In nucleotides, the CDR3 is TGTGCCAGCAGTGGGGGGGGGGGGCAAGAGACCCAGTACTTC. Translation: CASSGGGGQETQYF.

This rearrangement joins TRBV28 to TRBJ2-4; D gene unclear. CDR1 and CDR2 from the germline V gene are MDHEN and SYDVKM. The V end was cut by 3 bases, the J end by 0 bases, with 18 bases between. The CDR3 consists of 18 residues. The CDR3 sequence is CASSFTSANPAAKNIQYF. In DNA, the CDR3 is TGTGCCAGCAGTTTTACAAGCGCCAACCCCGCAGCCAAAAACATTCAGTACTTC.